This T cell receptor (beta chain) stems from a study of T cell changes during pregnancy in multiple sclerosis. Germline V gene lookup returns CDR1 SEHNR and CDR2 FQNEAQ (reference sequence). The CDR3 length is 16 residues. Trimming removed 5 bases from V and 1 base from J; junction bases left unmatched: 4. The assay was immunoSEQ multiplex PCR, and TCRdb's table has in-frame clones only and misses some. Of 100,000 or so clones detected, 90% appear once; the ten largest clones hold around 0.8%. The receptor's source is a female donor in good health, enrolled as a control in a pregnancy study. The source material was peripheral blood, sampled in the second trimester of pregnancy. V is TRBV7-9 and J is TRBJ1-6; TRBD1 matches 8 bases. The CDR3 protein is CASSLGQGSYNSPLHF. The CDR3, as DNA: TGTGCCAGCAGCCTAGGACAGGGTTCCTATAATTCACCCCTCCACTTT.